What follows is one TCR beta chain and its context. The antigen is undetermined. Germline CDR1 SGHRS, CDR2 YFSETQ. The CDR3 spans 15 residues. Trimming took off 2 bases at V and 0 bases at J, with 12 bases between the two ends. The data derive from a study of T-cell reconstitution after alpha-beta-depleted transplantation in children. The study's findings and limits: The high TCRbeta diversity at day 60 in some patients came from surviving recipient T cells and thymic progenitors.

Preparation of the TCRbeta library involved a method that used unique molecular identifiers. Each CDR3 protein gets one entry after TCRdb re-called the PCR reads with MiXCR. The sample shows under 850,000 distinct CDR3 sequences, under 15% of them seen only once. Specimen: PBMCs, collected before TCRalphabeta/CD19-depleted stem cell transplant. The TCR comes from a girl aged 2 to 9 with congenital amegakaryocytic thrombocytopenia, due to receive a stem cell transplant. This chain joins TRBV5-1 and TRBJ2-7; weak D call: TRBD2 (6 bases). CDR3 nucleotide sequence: TGCGCCAGCAGCTTCCTGGCGGGATCCTCCTACGAGCAGTACTTC. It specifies CASSFLAGSSYEQYF.